One sample yielded the 16 T cell receptor beta chains listed below, sequenced in a study of long-term antiretroviral therapy in people with HIV. Version v3.0 of the immunoSEQ assay was performed at survey level. Some clones are missing from TCRdb's copy, which holds only in-frame ones; the method was immunoSEQ multiplex PCR. The data contain over 20,000 clones, roughly 88% of them singletons. Here the sequenced sample was unsorted PBMCs, taken 0.6 years after starting antiretroviral therapy. The receptors shown here come from a man aged 55 to 70 with HIV.

This chain joins TRBV10-3 and TRBJ2-1; 9 nucleotides align to TRBD2. Trimming at V came to 4 bases and at J to 4 bases, leaving 5 bases not matched to a gene. Germline lookup yields CDR1 ENHRY and CDR2 SYGVKD. The CDR3 contains 15 residues. CDR3 sequence: CAISVQAGGYNEQFF. The CDR3 DNA sequence: TGTGCCATCAGTGTTCAAGCGGGAGGTTACAATGAGCAGTTCTTC.

The chain links TRBV9 to TRBJ2-5, with 12 nucleotides matching TRBD2. The CDR3 spans 16 residues. V gave up 0 bases and J gave up 1 base; unmatched junction bases: 1. The germline V gene has CDR1 SGDLS and CDR2 YYNGEE. CDR3 amino acids: CASSVASGGGQETQYF. The CDR3 nucleotides are TGTGCCAGCAGCGTAGCTAGCGGGGGGGGCCAAGAGACCCAGTACTTC. Using reference TRBV9 and TRBJ2-5 for the parts outside the CDR3, the full variable domain is DSGVTQTPKHLITATGQRVTLRCSPRSGDLSVYWYQQSLDQGLQFLIQYYNGEERAKGNILERFSAQQFPDLHSELNLSSLELGDSALYFCASSVASGGGQETQYFGPGTRLLVL.

This rearrangement joins TRBV6-1 to TRBJ2-7; maybe TRBD2 (6 bases). The CDR3 loop spans 17 amino acids. Germline CDR1 and CDR2: MNHNS and SASEGT. Trimming took 0 bases from V and 4 from J, leaving 19 bases between them. The CDR3 here is CASSEASYGTPPYEQYF. In DNA, the CDR3 is TGTGCCAGCAGTGAAGCATCCTACGGGACTCCCCCATACGAGCAGTACTTC.

V usage is TRBV5-4 and J usage is TRBJ2-7; a weak D match, TRBD1 (6 bases). The CDR3 extends over 13 amino acids. V lost 2 bases, J lost 0 bases, and 6 bases lay in between. CDR1 is SGHNT and CDR2 is YYREEE in the germline V gene (reference sequence). CDR3 loop: CASSLQGSYEQYF. CDR3 DNA: TGTGCCAGCAGCTTACAGGGCTCCTACGAGCAGTACTTC.

V usage is TRBV11-2 and J usage is TRBJ2-1; 10 nucleotides align to TRBD2. The CDR3 runs 15 residues. Germline-derived CDR1 and CDR2 are SGHAT and FQNNGV. V dropped 2 bases and J dropped 9; count of bases not matched to a gene: 7. DNA of the CDR3: TGTGCCAGCAGCTTATTCACTAGCGGGATAGGTGAGCAGTTCTTC. It encodes CASSLFTSGIGEQFF.

This clone was detected once. The chain joins TRBV7-2 to TRBJ1-5; maybe TRBD1 (5 bases). Trimming removed 5 bases from V and 4 bases from J, with 9 bases in between. Germline CDR1 SGHTA, CDR2 FQGNSA. This CDR3 has 13 amino acids. The CDR3, as DNA: TGTGCCAGCAGCCAAAGACAGAATCAGCCCCAGCATTTT. Translating it yields CASSQRQNQPQHF.

This clone was counted between two and nine times. The chain recombines TRBV5-1 with TRBJ1-6; D is uncertain. The V and J ends lost 1 base and 9 bases respectively, with 8 bases between them. In germline, CDR1 is SGHRS, CDR2 YFSETQ. CDR3 length equals 13 residues. Written as DNA, the CDR3 is TGCGCCAGCAGCTTGCTCGGTGGTTCACCCCTCCACTTT. Translating it yields CASSLLGGSPLHF.

The chain is built from TRBV10-2 and TRBJ1-2; D possibly corresponds to TRBD1 (6 bases). The ends were cut back, 4 bases at V and 6 bases at J, with 12 bases in the middle. The CDR3 contains 13 residues. CDR1 and CDR2 (germline): WSHSY, SAAADI. The CDR3 sequence is CASSGQGLDGYTF. The CDR3 region has the DNA TGCGCCAGCAGTGGTCAGGGGCTGGATGGCTACACCTTC.

The chain couples TRBV7-3 to TRBJ1-2; 9 bases map to TRBD1. With V trimmed by 5 bases and J by 4 bases, 11 bases remained unmatched. Germline V lookup: CDR1 SGHTA, CDR2 FQGTGA. The CDR3 is 16 amino acids. CDR3 loop: CASSTHPGQGVYGYTF. The DNA of the CDR3 is TGTGCCAGCAGCACTCATCCGGGACAGGGAGTCTATGGCTACACCTTC.

The rearrangement links TRBV19 to TRBJ2-5; D tentatively fits TRBD1 or TRBD2 (7 bases each). V was cut by 3 bases and J by 4 bases, with 15 bases left in between. This CDR3 is 15 amino acids long. The germline CDR1 and CDR2 sequences are LNHDA and SQIVND (reference sequence). CDR3 bases: TGTGCCAGTAGTATCAACCAGGGGGGGTCAGAGACCCAGTACTTC. Translation: CASSINQGGSETQYF. Combining the CDR3 with reference TRBV19 and TRBJ2-5 gives the whole variable domain DGGITQSPKYLFRKEGQNVTLSCEQNLNHDAMYWYRQDPGQGLRLIYYSQIVNDFQKGDIAEGYSVSREKKESFPLTVTSAQKNPTAFYLCASSINQGGSETQYFGPGTRLLVL.

The chain couples TRBV9 to TRBJ1-1; TRBD1 is a possible D gene (5 bases). Looked up from germline, CDR1 is SGDLS and CDR2 is YYNGEE. This CDR3 contains 15 residues. Trimming removed 3 bases at V and 2 bases at J, with 14 bases between. CDR3 loop: CASSGTTVLNTEAFF. CDR3 DNA sequence: TGTGCCAGCAGCGGTACGACAGTCTTAAACACTGAAGCTTTCTTT.

V and J are TRBV5-4 and TRBJ2-1; D possibly uses TRBD1 or TRBD2 (5 bases each). This CDR3 is built from 15 residues. CDR1 is SGHNT and CDR2 is YYREEE in the germline V gene (reference sequence). Trimming pared 4 bases from V and 5 bases from J, leaving 16 bases between. CDR3 in DNA: TGTGCCAGCAGCGCGAGGGGCCGCACCAACAATGAGCAGTTCTTC. Translated: CASSARGRTNNEQFF.

This clone was observed once. The V and J genes are TRBV10-2 and TRBJ2-1; possible D gene TRBD2, 6 bases. CDR1 is WSHSY, CDR2 SAAADI, per germline. Trimming took 4 bases from V and 2 from J, leaving 9 bases between them. This CDR3 spans 14 amino acids. The CDR3 is CASSGLVAYNEQFF. CDR3 in DNA: TGCGCCAGCAGTGGACTAGTAGCCTACAATGAGCAGTTCTTC.

The gene calls are TRBV5-6 and TRBJ2-7, with TRBD1 matching 7 bases. Germline V CDR1 and CDR2: SGHDT, YYEEEE. V lost 4 bases to trimming and J lost 6 bases; unmatched junction nucleotides: 1. The CDR3 consists of 11 residues. CDR3 residues: CASSTGVEQYF. CDR3 bases: TGTGCCAGCAGCACAGGGGTCGAGCAGTACTTC.

This chain uses TRBV2 with TRBJ2-1; 10 bases agree with TRBD1. The junction had 12 bases not matched to a gene; V was cut back by 5 bases and J by 8 bases. Germline CDR1 SNHLY, CDR2 FYNNEI. This CDR3 has 16 amino acids. This CDR3 is CASSPSVTGGRDEQFF. The CDR3 DNA follows: TGTGCCAGCAGTCCCAGTGTGACAGGGGGCCGCGATGAGCAGTTCTTC.

This chain joins TRBV5-1 and TRBJ2-3; D is possibly TRBD2 (5 bases). With 4 bases removed from V and 3 bases from J, the gap between germline ends came to 18 bases. Germline CDR1 reads SGHRS; CDR2 reads YFSETQ. The CDR3 loop spans 16 amino acids. The CDR3 DNA sequence: TGCGCCAGCAGCCTCCCGACTAACTTGGGGACAGATACGCAGTATTTT. Translating gives CASSLPTNLGTDTQYF. Drawing the rest from reference TRBV5-1 and TRBJ2-3, the complete variable domain is KAGVTQTPRYLIKTRGQQVTLSCSPISGHRSVSWYQQTPGQGLQFLFEYFSETQRNKGNFPGRFSGRQFSNSRSEMNVSTLELGDSALYLCASSLPTNLGTDTQYFGPGTRLTVL.